The next 32 T cell receptor beta chains were all read from a single sample in a study of human T cells and chemical hapten exposure. TCRdb used MiXCR to reprocess the RACE reads, holding one entry per CDR3 protein. Found here are some 81,000 distinct CDR3 sequences, 7.5% to 9% of them singletons; the top ten hold about 1.4%. Time point here: patch test 1, 2 weeks after DPC sensitization. Treatment here: therapeutic diphenylcyclopropenone sensitization with weekly scalp DPC. Specimen: whole blood, collected in connection with sensitization to the hapten diphenylcyclopropenone (DPC). The receptors were gathered from a woman in her 30s with alopecia areata. Some clones in this sample may be carry-over from other donors' samples.

At least ten counts were recorded for this clonotype. The V and J genes are TRBV20-1 and TRBJ2-7; TRBD1 or TRBD2 may be the D gene (6 bases each). V lost 6 bases to trimming and J lost 7 bases, with 25 bases between them. The CDR3 has 15 amino acids. The germline V gene encodes CDR1 DFQATT and CDR2 SNEGSKA (reference sequence). The CDR3 coding sequence is TGCAGTGCAGATAAGCCCGGGACCCTAGGGGGGGAGCAGTACTTC. Protein: CSADKPGTLGGEQYF.

This clonotype has more than one count but fewer than ten. The chain combines TRBV9 with TRBJ2-5, with TRBD2 identical over 12 bases. The germline gives CDR1 SGDLS, CDR2 YYNGEE. The CDR3 spans 15 residues. The ends lost 5 bases at V and 5 bases at J; junction bases unmatched: 7. This CDR3 reads CASSLAGGPLETQYF. The CDR3 DNA reads as TGTGCCAGCAGTCTAGCGGGGGGGCCTCTGGAGACCCAGTACTTC.

This clonotype was counted a few times. The rearrangement joins TRBV18 to TRBJ1-1; D uncertain. The CDR3 totals 13 residues. The V gene's germline CDR1 is KGHSH and CDR2 LQKENI. V lost 3 bases and J 1 base, leaving 6 bases between the germline ends. CDR3 coding DNA: TGTGCCAGCTCACCGACACAGAACACTGAAGCTTTCTTT. Translation gives CASSPTQNTEAFF. Together with reference TRBV18 and TRBJ1-1, the CDR3 gives the full variable domain: NAGVMQNPRHLVRRRGQEARLRCSPMKGHSHVYWYRQLPEEGLKFMVYLQKENIIDESGMPKERFSAEFPKEGPSILRIQQVVRGDSAAYFCASSPTQNTEAFFGQGTRLTVV.

The chain has TRBV12-3 or TRBV12-4 and TRBJ1-2; no reliable D call. The ends were cut back, 3 bases at V and 4 bases at J, with 15 bases in the middle. This CDR3 comprises 15 residues. The CDR3 protein is CASSFFRMSAYGYTF. In DNA form, the CDR3 reads TGTGCCAGCAGTTTTTTTCGAATGTCAGCCTATGGCTACACCTTC.

The V and J genes are TRBV20-1 and TRBJ2-1; 8 nucleotides align to TRBD2. V was clipped by 3 bases and J by 3 bases; unmatched bases: 10. The CDR3 sequence is 16 residues long. Per germline, CDR1 DFQATT and CDR2 SNEGSKA (reference sequence). The DNA of the CDR3 is TGCAGTGCTAGCGCAGCGGGAGCCTTTTTCTACAATGAGCAGTTCTTC. Protein: CSASAAGAFFYNEQFF.

This clonotype has at least ten counts. The CDR3 region is CSARDSGGTRAAEAFF. The CDR3 region has the DNA TGCAGTGCTAGAGATTCGGGGGGCACACGTGCGGCTGAAGCTTTCTTT. This rearrangement joins TRBV20-1 to TRBJ1-1, with TRBD1 as a possible D gene (6 bases). Germline V gene data show CDR1 as DFQATT and CDR2 as SNEGSKA (reference sequence). The CDR3 totals 16 residues. V lost 0 bases and J 6 bases, leaving 20 bases between the germline ends.

This clonotype was picked up many times. V usage is TRBV20-1 and J usage is TRBJ2-1; D may be TRBD1 or TRBD2 (5 bases each). The germline CDR1 and CDR2 sequences are DFQATT and SNEGSKA (reference sequence). The ends were cut back, 3 bases at V and 8 bases at J, with 14 bases in the middle. The CDR3 has 13 residues. The DNA of the CDR3 is TGCAGTGCTAGTGAGGGGTGGGATCATGAGCAGTTCTTC. Its protein product is CSASEGWDHEQFF.

In this sample, this clonotype turned up many times. The genes are TRBV20-1 and TRBJ2-7, with D perhaps TRBD2 (5 bases). Germline V gives CDR1 DFQATT, CDR2 SNEGSKA (reference sequence). The CDR3 is 12 amino acids. With 3 bases removed from V and 6 bases from J, the gap between germline ends came to 12 bases. For the CDR3, the DNA is TGCAGTGCTAGCCGACTCCGGGGCGAGCAGTACTTC. This gives the protein CSASRLRGEQYF.

This clonotype was seen at least ten times. This chain links TRBV29-1 with TRBJ2-5; D ambiguous. Germline lookup yields CDR1 SQVTM and CDR2 ANQGSEA. Trimming stripped 7 bases from V and 5 bases from J, with 8 bases between. This CDR3 comprises 10 residues. CDR3 sequence: CSGGDETQYF. Written as DNA, the CDR3 is TGCAGCGGGGGTGATGAGACCCAGTACTTC.

This sequence joins TRBV6-2 or TRBV6-3 and TRBJ1-1; maybe TRBD1 (5 bases). Germline V CDR1 and CDR2: MNHEY, SVGEGT. V gave up 5 bases and J gave up 0 bases, with 13 bases separating them. This CDR3 has 15 amino acids. The CDR3 nucleotides are TGTGCCAGCAGTACCCTGACAGACATGAACACTGAAGCTTTCTTT. This codes for CASSTLTDMNTEAFF.

This clonotype was picked up a small number of times. The V and J genes are TRBV11-2 and TRBJ1-3, with D possibly matching TRBD1 (5 bases). Germline V gene lookup returns CDR1 SGHAT and CDR2 FQNNGV. CDR3 length: 11 amino acids. CDR3 in amino acids: CAGGDGNTIYF. The CDR3 region has the DNA TGTGCGGGGGGAGATGGAAACACCATATATTTT.

The CDR3 DNA sequence: TGTGCCAGTAGTACCGACAGGGAAGAGACCCAGTACTTC. Its translation: CASSTDREETQYF. The V gene is TRBV19, the J gene TRBJ2-5; TRBD1 matches 7 bases. After removal of 4 bases from V and 3 bases from J, the junction contained 2 bases not matched to a gene. This CDR3 is built from 13 residues. In germline, CDR1 is LNHDA, CDR2 SQIVND (reference sequence).

There are many counts of this clonotype. V gene TRBV12-5 combines with J gene TRBJ1-3; perhaps TRBD1 as D (5 bases). This CDR3 has 14 residues. Germline V lookup: CDR1 LGHNT, CDR2 FRNRAP. The V end was cut by 6 bases, the J end by 2 bases, with 11 bases between. The CDR3 sequence is CASGTTVPGNTIYF. CDR3 bases: TGTGCTAGTGGCACGACAGTTCCTGGAAACACCATATATTTT.

This clonotype appeared many times. This rearrangement joins TRBV12-3 or TRBV12-4 to TRBJ1-1; D perhaps matches TRBD1 (6 bases). There are 14 residues in the CDR3. The V gene lost 6 bases and the J gene lost 2 bases, with 13 bases spanning the gap. The CDR3 sequence is CASRRDTGNTEAFF. The CDR3 DNA sequence: TGTGCCAGCAGAAGGGACACAGGAAACACTGAAGCTTTCTTT.

The chain combines TRBV6-5 with TRBJ1-3; 7 bases are shared with TRBD1. CDR3 length: 16 amino acids. Germline CDR1 is MNHEY and CDR2 is SVGAGI. V was clipped by 6 bases and J by 0 bases; unmatched bases: 8. The CDR3 here is CASSLRGRNSGNTIYF. The CDR3 DNA sequence: TGTGCCAGCAGCTTGAGGGGGCGGAACTCTGGAAACACCATATATTTT.

This clonotype was detected ten times or more. CDR3 protein: CASSDATTGNQPQHF. CDR3 in DNA: TGTGCCAGCAGTGACGCCACCACAGGGAATCAGCCCCAGCATTTT. The V and J genes are TRBV2 and TRBJ1-5; a possible D gene is TRBD1 (6 bases). V dropped 3 bases and J dropped 4 bases, with 13 bases sitting between them. The germline V gene encodes CDR1 SNHLY and CDR2 FYNNEI. This CDR3 comprises 15 residues.

About this clonotype itself: Being one base from a much bigger clone, this may be a read error. The chain links TRBV6-5 to TRBJ1-5; D ambiguous. V lost 8 bases and J 0 bases, leaving 17 bases between the germline ends. CDR1 MNHEY and CDR2 SVGAGI come from the germline V gene. The CDR3 consists of 16 residues. CDR3 nucleotide sequence: TGTGCCAGCCGGAGTATCCAAGGGAATAGCAATCAGCCCCAGCATTTT. Its protein product is CASRSIQGNSNQPQHF.

This clonotype was seen repeatedly, ten times or more. This sequence joins TRBV2 and TRBJ2-3; D may be TRBD1 (6 bases). V was cut by 8 bases and J by 0 bases, with 12 bases left in between. Germline V gene sequence: CDR1 SNHLY, CDR2 FYNNEI. The CDR3 covers 14 residues. CDR3 DNA: TGTGCCAGCTTGAGGGGGTTGAGCACAGATACGCAGTATTTT. This codes for CASLRGLSTDTQYF.

The J gene is TRBJ2-3, the V gene TRBV9; TRBD1 matches at 8 bases. V gave up 4 bases and J gave up 5 bases; unmatched junction bases: 12. This CDR3 is built from 16 residues. Germline assignment: CDR1 SGDLS and CDR2 YYNGEE. The CDR3 bases are TGTGCCAGCAGCTCCGAGGCAGGGGGCGAAGGAGATACGCAGTATTTT. Translated: CASSSEAGGEGDTQYF. Full variable domain (outside the CDR3, taken from reference TRBV9 and TRBJ2-3): DSGVTQTPKHLITATGQRVTLRCSPRSGDLSVYWYQQSLDQGLQFLIQYYNGEERAKGNILERFSAQQFPDLHSELNLSSLELGDSALYFCASSSEAGGEGDTQYFGPGTRLTVL.

This clonotype has more than one count but fewer than ten. The chain is built from TRBV12-5 and TRBJ1-1; D is unresolved. V was clipped by 1 base and J by 3 bases, with 15 bases between them. There are 16 residues in the CDR3. Germline V gives CDR1 LGHNT, CDR2 FRNRAP. DNA of the CDR3: TGTGCTAGTGGTTTGGCCCTGAGAGGGCCCGACACTGAAGCTTTCTTT. Encoded protein: CASGLALRGPDTEAFF.

This chain joins TRBV7-6 and TRBJ2-6; D unclear. The CDR3 extends over 15 amino acids. Looked up from germline, CDR1 is SGHVS and CDR2 is FNYEAQ. Trimming stripped 4 bases from V and 0 bases from J, with 7 bases between. CDR3 region: CASSSMDSGANVLTF. CDR3 DNA sequence: TGTGCCAGCAGCTCAATGGACTCTGGGGCCAACGTCCTGACTTTC.

Many counts were recorded for this clonotype. The V and J genes are TRBV2 and TRBJ2-3; D is unresolved. In germline, CDR1 is SNHLY, CDR2 FYNNEI. Trimming took off 0 bases at V and 2 bases at J, with 9 bases between the two ends. This CDR3 comprises 15 residues. The CDR3 region has the DNA TGTGCCAGCAGTGAAGCGTTTTTAGTCACAGATACGCAGTATTTT. Translated: CASSEAFLVTDTQYF.

The chain recombines TRBV7-3 with TRBJ1-2; D might be TRBD1 (5 bases). Germline V gene sequence: CDR1 SGHTA, CDR2 FQGTGA. The CDR3 totals 13 residues. Trimming removed 5 bases at V and 2 bases at J, with 9 bases between. Written as DNA, the CDR3 is TGTGCCAGCAGCCCCGACAGAAACTATGGCTACACCTTC. It is translated as CASSPDRNYGYTF.

This clonotype came up many times. The rearrangement uses TRBV10-3 and TRBJ2-3; weak D call: TRBD1 (6 bases). The V and J ends lost 11 bases and 4 bases respectively, with 13 bases between them. Germline-derived CDR1 and CDR2 are ENHRY and SYGVKD. CDR3 size: 12 residues. This CDR3 reads CAARGAADTQYF. Here the CDR3 DNA reads TGTGCCGCCAGGGGAGCGGCAGATACGCAGTATTTT.

There are many counts of this clonotype. J is TRBJ2-7 and V is TRBV5-1, with D possibly matching TRBD2 (6 bases). V was cut by 0 bases and J by 2 bases, with 15 bases left in between. Germline loops: CDR1 SGHRS, CDR2 YFSETQ. The CDR3 contains 16 residues. CDR3 nucleotides: TGCGCCAGCAGCTTGGCCCTGGCGGGGACGCCCTACGAGCAGTACTTC. Protein product: CASSLALAGTPYEQYF.

This clonotype was detected ten times or more. The rearrangement links TRBV29-1 to TRBJ1-2; 7 bases map to TRBD1. The CDR3 is 13 residues long. CDR1 is SQVTM and CDR2 is ANQGSEA in the germline V gene. The ends lost 4 bases at V and 4 bases at J; junction bases unmatched: 6. The CDR3 here is CSVATGSGYGYTF. The CDR3 DNA follows: TGCAGCGTTGCGACAGGGTCGGGCTATGGCTACACCTTC.

The chain joins TRBV5-1 to TRBJ2-5; tentatively, D is TRBD1 (5 bases). Trimming removed 0 bases at V and 5 bases at J, with 11 bases between. CDR3 length: 14 residues. From germline, CDR1 is SGHRS and CDR2 YFSETQ. In nucleotides, the CDR3 is TGCGCCAGCAGCTTGGCGTCAGGGAAGGAGACCCAGTACTTC. Its protein product is CASSLASGKETQYF. The full variable domain, its missing parts supplied by reference TRBV5-1 and TRBJ2-5, is KAGVTQTPRYLIKTRGQQVTLSCSPISGHRSVSWYQQTPGQGLQFLFEYFSETQRNKGNFPGRFSGRQFSNSRSEMNVSTLELGDSALYLCASSLASGKETQYFGPGTRLLVL.

This clonotype was recorded a few times. The chain is built from TRBV12-5 and TRBJ2-2; D is uncertain. Trimming left V 7 bases short and J 3 bases short, with 12 bases between. Per germline, CDR1 LGHNT and CDR2 FRNRAP. There are 14 residues in the CDR3. CDR3 in DNA: TGTGCTAGTGCCCATCCCGTCGACACCGGGGAGCTGTTTTTT. The encoded protein is CASAHPVDTGELFF.

This clonotype was seen repeatedly, ten times or more. The chain carries TRBV6-5 and TRBJ2-1; tentatively, D is TRBD1 (6 bases). V gave up 5 bases and J gave up 2 bases, with 19 bases separating them. The germline V gene has CDR1 MNHEY and CDR2 SVGAGI. CDR3 length equals 17 residues. CDR3 protein: CASSRKAGTKTYNEQFF. The CDR3 nucleotides are TGTGCCAGCAGTCGGAAAGCCGGGACAAAGACCTACAATGAGCAGTTCTTC.

This clonotype was seen many times. J is TRBJ2-3 and V is TRBV7-6; 11 bases align to TRBD2. V shed 5 bases, J shed 8 bases, and the junction held 15 bases outside the gene matches. Germline V gives CDR1 SGHVS, CDR2 FNYEAQ. The CDR3 is 17 amino acids. The CDR3 DNA reads as TGTGCCAGCAGCCCGACCGCACTAGCGGGAGCGGGGGGTACGCAGTATTTT. Its translation is CASSPTALAGAGGTQYF.

The rearrangement uses TRBV11-2 and TRBJ1-6; no clear D gene. Trimming shortened V by 0 bases and J by 3 bases, and 6 bases separated the two germline ends. From germline, CDR1 is SGHAT and CDR2 FQNNGV. The CDR3 is made up of 15 amino acids. The DNA of the CDR3 is TGTGCCAGCAGCTTAGAAGCAGACTATAATTCACCCCTCCACTTT. This translates into CASSLEADYNSPLHF.

There are many counts of this clonotype. The chain is built from TRBV20-1 and TRBJ2-2; TRBD2 agrees at 7 bases. With V trimmed by 3 bases and J by 2 bases, 6 bases remained unmatched. This CDR3 spans 15 amino acids. Germline CDR1 reads DFQATT; CDR2 reads SNEGSKA (reference sequence). The CDR3 nucleotides are TGCAGTGCTAGCCCCCAGCGGGACAACACCGGGGAGCTGTTTTTT. Translating gives CSASPQRDNTGELFF.